This T cell receptor beta chain was recovered during a study of T cells expressing NK-cell markers. Study overall: The authors derived TCR beta repertoires from sorted CD3+CD56+NKG2C+, CD3+CD56+NKG2C- and CD3+CD56-NKG2C+ T cells.

This CDR3 has 15 amino acids. Points on this clonotype: Its matching antigen is unknown.

TCRdb reprocessed the 5' RACE reads and keeps a single row for each CDR3 protein, giving no DNA. The sample table includes about 160,000 distinct CDR3 sequences. Points from the study as a whole: In over 5 donors, dominant CD3+CD56+NKG2C+ clonotypes ranked among the top 10 CD8+ clonotypes.

This chain uses TRBV12-3 or TRBV12-4 with TRBJ2-3; the TCRdb D gene call, TRBD1, has no DNA to confirm it. Sequenced material: blood T cells: a sorted CD56 or NKG2C T cell subset, CD4+ or CD8+ T cells, or bulk PBMC T cells (not recorded which). This TCR was sampled from a man aged 18-69 years in good health. The CDR3 is CASSPQGGGTDTQYF.